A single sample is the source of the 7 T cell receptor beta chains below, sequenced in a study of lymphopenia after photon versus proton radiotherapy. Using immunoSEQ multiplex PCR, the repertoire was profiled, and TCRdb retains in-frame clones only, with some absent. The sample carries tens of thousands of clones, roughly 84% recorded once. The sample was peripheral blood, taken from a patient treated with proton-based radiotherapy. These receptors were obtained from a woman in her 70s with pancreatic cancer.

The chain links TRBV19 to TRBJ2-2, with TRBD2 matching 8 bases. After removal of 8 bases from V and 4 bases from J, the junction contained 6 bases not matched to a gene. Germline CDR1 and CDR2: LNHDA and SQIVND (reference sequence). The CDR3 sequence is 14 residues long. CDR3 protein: CASGTRSFTGELFF. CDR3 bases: TGTGCCAGTGGGACTAGGAGTTTCACCGGGGAGCTGTTTTTT.

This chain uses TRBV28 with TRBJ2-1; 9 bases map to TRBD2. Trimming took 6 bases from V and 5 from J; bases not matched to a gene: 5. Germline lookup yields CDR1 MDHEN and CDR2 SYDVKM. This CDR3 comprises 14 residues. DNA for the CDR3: TGTGCCAGCAGCCGCGGGAGGGTCCACAATGAGCAGTTCTTC. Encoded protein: CASSRGRVHNEQFF.

The CDR3 is CASSPGLGNTQYF. The DNA for the CDR3 is TGTGCCAGTTCCCCGGGTTTGGGGAATACGCAGTATTTT. The V gene is TRBV19, the J gene TRBJ2-3; D is unresolved. Germline-derived CDR1 and CDR2 are LNHDA and SQIVND (reference sequence). The CDR3 spans 13 residues. V was trimmed by 8 bases and J by 7 bases, leaving 16 bases between them.

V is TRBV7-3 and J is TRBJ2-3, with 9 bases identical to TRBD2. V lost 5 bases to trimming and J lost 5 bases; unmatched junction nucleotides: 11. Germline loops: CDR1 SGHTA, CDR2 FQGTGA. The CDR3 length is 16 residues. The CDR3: CASSPNPAGGGDTQYF. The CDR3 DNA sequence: TGTGCCAGCAGCCCCAACCCTGCGGGAGGGGGAGATACGCAGTATTTT. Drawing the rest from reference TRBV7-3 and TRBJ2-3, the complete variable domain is GAGVSQTPSNKVTEKGKYVELRCDPISGHTALYWYRQSLGQGPEFLIYFQGTGAADDSGLPNDRFFAVRPEGSVSTLKIQRTERGDSAVYLCASSPNPAGGGDTQYFGPGTRLTVL.

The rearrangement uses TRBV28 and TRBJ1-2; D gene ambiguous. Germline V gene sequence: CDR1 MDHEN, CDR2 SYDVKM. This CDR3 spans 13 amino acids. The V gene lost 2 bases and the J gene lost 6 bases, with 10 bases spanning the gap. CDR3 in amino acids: CASSLEGIDGYTF. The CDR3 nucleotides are TGTGCCAGCAGTTTAGAAGGGATAGATGGCTACACCTTC.

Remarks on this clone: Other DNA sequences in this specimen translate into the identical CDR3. The CDR3 sequence: CAWRGTGEEQYF. CDR3 coding DNA: TGTGCCTGGAGGGGAACAGGGGAGGAGCAGTACTTC. The rearrangement links TRBV30 to TRBJ2-7; 7 nucleotides match TRBD1. Per germline, CDR1 GTSNPN and CDR2 SVGIG (reference sequence). Trimming took 3 bases from V and 7 from J; bases not matched to a gene: 6. The CDR3 totals 12 residues.

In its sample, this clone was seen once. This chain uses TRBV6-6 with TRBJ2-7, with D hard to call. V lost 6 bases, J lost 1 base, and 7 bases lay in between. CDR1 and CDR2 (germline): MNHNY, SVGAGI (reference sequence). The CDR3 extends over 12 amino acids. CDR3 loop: CASSDTSYEQYF. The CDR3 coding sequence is TGTGCCAGCAGCGACACTTCCTACGAGCAGTACTTC.